This TCR beta chain appears in the sequencing data of a study of blood T cell repertoires in COVID-19. Study context: Spain, Italy and the United States supplied samples that represented acute and convalescent COVID-19. From T cells, B-cell-depleted T cells, or PBMCs came the material, which was cDNA or gDNA.

The trim removed 3 bases at V and 6 bases at J, leaving 8 bases unmatched. In germline, CDR1 is LNHNV, CDR2 YYDKDF (reference sequence). This CDR3 comprises 16 residues. In the source study's methods: Estimated nucleated cell counts came from reference gene primer amplification. Here immunoSEQ multiplex PCR was the method, and the copy in TCRdb shows in-frame clones only, minus some. D and trimming come from the DNA, and the V and J calls and clone size come from that table. The data show approximately 71,000 clones, 88% seen once. Material for sequencing was peripheral blood. The receptor comes from a human donor in a cohort sampled during active COVID-19. The chain links TRBV15 to TRBJ2-2; 9 bases agree with TRBD1. Here the CDR3 DNA reads TGTGCCACCAGCAGGCTTGGGACAGGGTGGCCCGGGGAGCTGTTTTTT. Its translation: CATSRLGTGWPGELFF.